The 2 T cell receptor beta chains reported below all come from one sample, sequenced in a study of beta chain features in type 1 diabetes. cDNA synthesis used the whole RNA isolate, giving expressed TCRB sequences. The method was immunoSEQ multiplex PCR; TCRdb's version includes in-frame clones alone and lacks a portion of them. The sample has a few hundred thousand clones, roughly 31% seen once; the top ten hold 0.05% to 0.07%. The material sequenced was naive CD4+ T cells from blood. The receptors come from a man younger than 35 in good health.

This chain connects TRBV15 to TRBJ2-5; no firm D call. V shed 0 bases and J shed 5 bases, with 10 bases lying between them. Germline V CDR1 and CDR2: LNHNV, YYDKDF (reference sequence). The CDR3 has 14 amino acids. The CDR3 bases are TGTGCCACCAGCAGAGAGGGATCCTGGGAGACCCAGTACTTC. Encoded protein: CATSREGSWETQYF.

This clone has only a few counts. V usage is TRBV6-1 and J usage is TRBJ2-7; the D call may be TRBD1 or TRBD2 (5 bases each). CDR3 length: 11 amino acids. V was trimmed by 10 bases and J by 4 bases, leaving 11 bases between them. Germline V CDR1 and CDR2: MNHNS, SASEGT. The chain's CDR3 is CATSGLYEQYF. In nucleotides, the CDR3 is TGTGCCACCTCGGGGCTATACGAGCAGTACTTC.